The sequence of this T cell receptor beta chain was determined in a study of blood T cell repertoires in COVID-19. For the study at large: Sites across the United States, Italy and Spain contributed samples from acute and convalescent COVID-19. In each case, the material was cDNA or gDNA derived from T cells, B-cell-depleted T cells, or PBMCs.

The germline CDR1 and CDR2 sequences are SGHRS and YFSETQ. The J segment lost 0 bases and the V segment lost 0 bases, leaving 12 bases of the junction unmatched. The CDR3 covers 20 residues. As originally analysed: Amplified reference gene primers provided the basis for estimating nucleated cell counts. TCRdb's copy holds only in-frame clones and misses some; the assay was immunoSEQ multiplex PCR. That table is the source of V, J and clone size, and D and trimming were worked out from the DNA. The sample lists around 230,000 clones, roughly 89% occurring once. Sequenced sample: peripheral blood. The clonotype originates from a young man who had recovered from COVID-19. The chain employs TRBV5-1 and TRBJ1-6, with 7 bases fitting TRBD1. The CDR3 here is CASSLADRGGQSSYNSPLHF. Written as DNA, the CDR3 is TGCGCCAGCAGCTTGGCAGATCGGGGGGGACAGAGCTCCTATAATTCACCCCTCCACTTT.